What follows are 10 T cell receptor beta chains derived from one specimen sequenced in a study of blood T cell repertoires in COVID-19. Sequencing was performed with immunoSEQ multiplex PCR; in TCRdb, only in-frame clones are kept and a portion is missing. The sample shows about 280,000 clones, about four fifths of them seen only once. The sample taken for sequencing was PBMCs or T cells enriched from blood (not recorded which). The receptor set was obtained from a man between 40 and 49 years old who had been exposed to COVID-19.

The chain is built from TRBV6-5 and TRBJ1-5; 8 bases are a match to TRBD1. The germline V gene encodes CDR1 MNHEY and CDR2 SVGAGI. V was pared by 10 bases and J by 6 bases, with 14 bases of the junction left unmatched. The CDR3 is made up of 15 amino acids. CDR3 sequence reads: CAIPGQAASGQPQHF. Written as DNA, the CDR3 is TGTGCCATCCCGGGACAGGCGGCATCCGGTCAGCCCCAGCATTTT.

The chain combines TRBV7-9 with TRBJ1-5; 7 bases align to TRBD1. J gave up 3 bases and V 3 bases, and 8 bases lay outside the gene matches. The CDR3 covers 16 residues. Germline-derived CDR1 and CDR2 are SEHNR and FQNEAQ (reference sequence). The CDR3 protein is CASSLGLGQDNQPQHF. In DNA form, the CDR3 reads TGTGCCAGCAGCTTGGGCCTCGGACAGGACAATCAGCCCCAGCATTTT.

J is TRBJ1-5 and V is TRBV19; a weak D match, TRBD1 (5 bases). The CDR3 is made up of 16 amino acids. CDR1 LNHDA and CDR2 SQIVND come from the germline V gene (reference sequence). V shed 7 bases and J shed 0 bases, with 16 bases lying between them. This CDR3 is CASKGQLPFSNQPQHF. The CDR3 region has the DNA TGTGCCAGTAAGGGGCAGTTACCTTTTAGCAATCAGCCCCAGCATTTT.

The chain employs TRBV11-3 and TRBJ2-1; 9 positions match TRBD2. CDR1 SGHNT and CDR2 YENEEA come from the germline V gene. J gave up 10 bases and V 5 bases, and 18 bases lay outside the gene matches. The CDR3 totals 17 residues. In DNA form, the CDR3 reads TGTGCCAGCAGCCCCCCCACCCTAGCGGGATTAACGGGGGAGCAGTTCTTC. Amino acid sequence: CASSPPTLAGLTGEQFF.

This clone was seen a handful of times. The chain couples TRBV29-1 to TRBJ2-1; 11 bases are shared with TRBD2. The CDR3 extends over 14 amino acids. Germline V CDR1 and CDR2: SQVTM, ANQGSEA. J lost 6 bases, V lost 8 bases, and 9 bases had no gene match. CDR3 in DNA: TGCAGCTTCCTCCGACTAGCGGGAACCAATGAGCAGTTCTTC. Translated: CSFLRLAGTNEQFF.

The chain is built from TRBV7-3 and TRBJ2-1; TRBD1 is a possible D gene (6 bases). V was shortened by 8 bases and J by 0 bases, with 14 bases between the two germline ends. Germline CDR1 reads SGHTA; CDR2 reads FQGTGA. The CDR3 totals 15 residues. The CDR3 bases are TGTGCCAGCCCGAGACAGGCAAGCTCCTACAATGAGCAGTTCTTC. Translation: CASPRQASSYNEQFF.

This rearrangement joins TRBV2 to TRBJ1-6, with TRBD1 identical over 8 bases. The J segment lost 7 bases and the V segment lost 5 bases, leaving 10 bases of the junction unmatched. Germline CDR1 reads SNHLY; CDR2 reads FYNNEI. The CDR3 is made up of 16 amino acids. DNA for the CDR3: TGTGCCAGCAGTCTACTAGGACAGGGAAACAATTCACCCCTCCACTTT. It encodes CASSLLGQGNNSPLHF.

V usage is TRBV12-3 or TRBV12-4 and J usage is TRBJ2-1, with D perhaps TRBD1 (6 bases). Between the trimmed V and J ends, which lost 6 bases and 4 bases, there was a span of 7 bases. The CDR3 extends over 12 amino acids. Here the CDR3 reads CASSTGYNEQFF. CDR3 coding DNA: TGTGCCAGCAGCACAGGGTACAATGAGCAGTTCTTC.

CDR3: CASSQSGSFLNEQFF. The DNA of the CDR3 is TGTGCCAGCAGCCAGAGCGGGAGCTTTCTTAATGAGCAGTTCTTC. The chain couples TRBV11-2 to TRBJ2-1, with 8 nucleotides matching TRBD2. The germline gives CDR1 SGHAT, CDR2 FQNNGV. The CDR3 length is 15 residues. Trimming removed 5 bases from V and 7 bases from J; junction bases left unmatched: 10.

The chain has TRBV7-9 and TRBJ2-2, with D possibly TRBD2 on 6 matching bases. Trimming took off 3 bases at V and 1 base at J, with 12 bases between the two ends. CDR1 SEHNR and CDR2 FQNEAQ come from the germline V gene (reference sequence). The CDR3 covers 16 residues. The CDR3 nucleotides are TGTGCCAGCAGCTTGGGAGGCGGGGTGAACACCGGGGAGCTGTTTTTT. It codes for CASSLGGGVNTGELFF.